Below, 17 T cell receptor beta chains from the same sample are listed, as sequenced in a study of T cell responses to AZD1222 COVID-19 vaccine. Sequencing was performed with immunoSEQ multiplex PCR; in TCRdb, only in-frame clones are kept and a portion is missing. The table lists approximately 26,000 clones, 80% to 90% of them singletons. Sample: peripheral blood, taken 28 days after the second AZD1222 dose. These receptors all stem from an adult who received the AZD1222 COVID-19 vaccine.

The chain is built from TRBV7-2 and TRBJ1-4; the D gene is possibly TRBD1 (6 bases). The CDR3 consists of 15 residues. Per the germline V gene, CDR1 is SGHTA and CDR2 is FQGNSA. Between the trimmed V and J ends, which lost 5 bases and 5 bases, there was a span of 15 bases. CDR3 sequence: CASSPGKGGNEKLFF. The DNA for the CDR3 is TGTGCCAGCAGCCCTGGGAAAGGGGGGAATGAAAAACTGTTTTTT.

The rearrangement links TRBV2 to TRBJ1-1, with unresolved D. The V gene lost 5 bases and the J gene lost 10 bases, with 14 bases spanning the gap. There are 12 residues in the CDR3. Germline CDR1 and CDR2: SNHLY and FYNNEI. Here the CDR3 reads CASSYQAIGAFF. CDR3 nucleotides: TGTGCCAGCAGTTACCAGGCGATTGGAGCTTTCTTT.

The chain has TRBV4-2 and TRBJ1-5, with TRBD1 as a possible D gene (6 bases). The germline V gene has CDR1 LGHNA and CDR2 YNFKEQ. The length of the CDR3 is 16 residues. Trimming removed 0 bases from V and 1 base from J, with 10 bases in between. CDR3 DNA sequence: TGTGCCAGCAGCCAAGAGCAGGGGATGAGCAATCAGCCCCAGCATTTT. It specifies CASSQEQGMSNQPQHF.

The chain carries TRBV4-2 and TRBJ1-4; TRBD1 matches 11 bases. CDR3 length equals 15 residues. CDR1 is LGHNA, CDR2 YNFKEQ, per germline. Germline trimming cut 3 bases from V and 8 bases from J; bases unmatched to any gene: 5. The CDR3 sequence is CASSQDRGRDEKLFF. The CDR3 region has the DNA TGTGCCAGCAGCCAGGACAGGGGGCGCGACGAAAAACTGTTTTTT.

This clone appeared a single time. The V and J genes are TRBV12-3 or TRBV12-4 and TRBJ1-6; a weak D match, TRBD1 (5 bases). This CDR3 has 13 residues. V gave up 7 bases and J gave up 10 bases, with 14 bases separating them. The CDR3 DNA follows: TGTGCCAGCAAAGGGCAAAGGGACTCACCCCTCCACTTT. Its protein product is CASKGQRDSPLHF.

This clone was recorded only once. V gene TRBV4-1 combines with J gene TRBJ1-4; 7 bases match TRBD1. From germline, CDR1 is MGHRA and CDR2 YSYEKL. This CDR3 has 16 residues. J was trimmed by 0 bases and V by 3 bases; bases with no gene match: 4. The CDR3 nucleotides read TGCGCCAGCAGCCACCCAGGGGGTGCAACTAATGAAAAACTGTTTTTT. Translation gives CASSHPGGATNEKLFF.

J is TRBJ1-4 and V is TRBV5-1; possibly TRBD1 for D (6 bases). This CDR3 spans 16 amino acids. In germline, CDR1 is SGHRS, CDR2 YFSETQ. V was clipped by 1 base and J by 8 bases, with 18 bases between them. As DNA, the CDR3 is TGCGCCAGCAGCTTGAATCCGCGGGGGCAGAAGGAAAAACTGTTTTTT. Its protein is CASSLNPRGQKEKLFF.

This clone was seen a few times. V is TRBV5-4 and J is TRBJ1-2; 8 bases align to TRBD1. Trimming at V came to 4 bases and at J to 8 bases, leaving 10 bases not matched to a gene. The CDR3 is made up of 14 amino acids. Germline loops: CDR1 SGHNT, CDR2 YYREEE (reference sequence). In DNA, the CDR3 is TGTGCCAGCAGCCCGGACAGGGTCAGTTGGGGCTACACCTTC. Its translation is CASSPDRVSWGYTF.

The chain carries TRBV11-2 and TRBJ1-3; D is ambiguous. V dropped 0 bases and J dropped 3 bases, with 6 bases sitting between them. There are 14 residues in the CDR3. Germline V gene lookup returns CDR1 SGHAT and CDR2 FQNNGV. CDR3 in amino acids: CASSLESGGNTIYF. Written as DNA, the CDR3 is TGTGCCAGCAGCTTAGAATCTGGTGGAAACACCATATATTTT.

The chain combines TRBV18 with TRBJ2-3; unclear D gene. Between the trimmed V and J ends, which lost 6 bases and 2 bases, there was a span of 3 bases. The CDR3 spans 11 residues. Germline-derived CDR1 and CDR2 are KGHSH and LQKENI. The CDR3 bases are TGTGCCAGCTCCCCCACAGATACGCAGTATTTT. It translates to CASSPTDTQYF.

This chain links TRBV5-6 with TRBJ2-3; tentatively, D is TRBD1 (6 bases). Germline V gives CDR1 SGHDT, CDR2 YYEEEE. There are 19 residues in the CDR3. Trimming took off 2 bases at V and 0 bases at J, with 22 bases between the two ends. CDR3 region: CASSFSRPGTSWSTDTQYF. CDR3 DNA: TGTGCCAGCAGCTTCTCAAGACCTGGGACATCCTGGAGCACAGATACGCAGTATTTT. The full variable domain, with the rest looked up from reference TRBV5-6 and TRBJ2-3, is DAGVTQSPTHLIKTRGQQVTLRCSPKSGHDTVSWYQQALGQGPQFIFQYYEEEERQRGNFPDRFSGHQFPNYSSELNVNALLLGDSALYLCASSFSRPGTSWSTDTQYFGPGTRLTVL.

The genes are TRBV9 and TRBJ1-6; D is unclear. Germline V gene data show CDR1 as SGDLS and CDR2 as YYNGEE. V was trimmed by 0 bases and J by 4 bases, leaving 8 bases between them. The length of the CDR3 is 15 residues. The DNA for the CDR3 is TGTGCCAGCAGCGTAGACCCCTCTTATAATTCACCCCTCCACTTT. It yields the protein CASSVDPSYNSPLHF.

The rearrangement uses TRBV6-2 or TRBV6-3 and TRBJ2-7; 8 positions agree with TRBD2. Germline values: CDR1 MNHEY, CDR2 SVGEGT. This CDR3 region has 18 residues. J gave up 6 bases and V 2 bases, and 18 bases lay outside the gene matches. The CDR3 is CASSYPKAGRARLTEQYF. DNA of the CDR3: TGTGCCAGCAGTTACCCGAAGGCCGGGAGGGCTCGGCTAACCGAGCAGTACTTC.

This chain links TRBV28 with TRBJ2-7; 7 bases are a match to TRBD2. V was clipped by 3 bases and J by 2 bases; unmatched bases: 4. Germline V CDR1 and CDR2: MDHEN, SYDVKM. CDR3 length: 14 residues. CDR3 residues: CASSFRAGAYEQYF. The CDR3 coding sequence is TGTGCCAGCAGTTTCAGGGCGGGGGCCTACGAGCAGTACTTC.

The J gene is TRBJ2-3, the V gene TRBV7-3, with D hard to call. The CDR3 totals 13 residues. Trimming stripped 5 bases from V and 5 bases from J, with 11 bases between. CDR1 and CDR2 (germline): SGHTA, FQGTGA. The CDR3 here is CASSPSPGDTQYF. The DNA of the CDR3 is TGTGCCAGCAGCCCATCTCCGGGAGATACGCAGTATTTT. Using reference TRBV7-3 and TRBJ2-3 for the parts outside the CDR3, the full variable domain is GAGVSQTPSNKVTEKGKYVELRCDPISGHTALYWYRQSLGQGPEFLIYFQGTGAADDSGLPNDRFFAVRPEGSVSTLKIQRTERGDSAVYLCASSPSPGDTQYFGPGTRLTVL.

The chain has TRBV5-1 and TRBJ2-3, with a tentative D call TRBD1 (6 bases). V was cut by 0 bases and J by 6 bases, with 8 bases left in between. The germline V gene encodes CDR1 SGHRS and CDR2 YFSETQ. This CDR3 comprises 13 residues. The CDR3 DNA reads as TGCGCCAGCAGCTTGGCAGGGGAGGATACGCAGTATTTT. Protein product: CASSLAGEDTQYF.

CDR3 residues: CAISQTGGGTEAFF. CDR3 DNA sequence: TGTGCCATCAGCCAGACAGGGGGTGGGACTGAAGCTTTCTTT. V is TRBV10-3 and J is TRBJ1-1; 9 nucleotides agree with TRBD1. V shed 6 bases, J shed 5 bases, and the junction held 7 bases outside the gene matches. The CDR3 runs to 14 residues. Germline assignment: CDR1 ENHRY and CDR2 SYGVKD.